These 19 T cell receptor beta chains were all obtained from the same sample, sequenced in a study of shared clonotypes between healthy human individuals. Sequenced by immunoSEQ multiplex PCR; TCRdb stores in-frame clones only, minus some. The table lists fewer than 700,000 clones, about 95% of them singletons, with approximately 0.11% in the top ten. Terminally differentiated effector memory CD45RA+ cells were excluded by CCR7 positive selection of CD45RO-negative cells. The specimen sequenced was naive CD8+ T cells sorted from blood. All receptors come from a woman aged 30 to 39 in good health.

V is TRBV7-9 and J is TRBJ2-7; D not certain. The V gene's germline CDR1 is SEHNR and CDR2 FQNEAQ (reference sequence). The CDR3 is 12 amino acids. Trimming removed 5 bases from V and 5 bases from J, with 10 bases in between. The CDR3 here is CASSRAVDEQYF. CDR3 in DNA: TGTGCCAGCAGCCGGGCGGTCGACGAGCAGTACTTC.

The CDR3: CASIAVGRISEQYF. DNA for the CDR3: TGTGCCAGCATCGCAGTCGGGAGGATTAGCGAGCAGTACTTC. V is TRBV28 and J is TRBJ2-7; TRBD2 agrees at 7 bases. The V and J ends lost 7 bases and 6 bases, in that order; junction bases with no gene match: 12. Germline V gene lookup returns CDR1 MDHEN and CDR2 SYDVKM. The CDR3 is made up of 14 amino acids.

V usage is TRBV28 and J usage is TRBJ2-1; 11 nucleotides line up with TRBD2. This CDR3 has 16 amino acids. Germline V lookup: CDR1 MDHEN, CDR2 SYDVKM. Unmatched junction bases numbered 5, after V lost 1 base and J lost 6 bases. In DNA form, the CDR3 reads TGTGCCAGCAGTTTATTAATTAGCGGGAGGGCCAATGAGCAGTTCTTC. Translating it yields CASSLLISGRANEQFF.

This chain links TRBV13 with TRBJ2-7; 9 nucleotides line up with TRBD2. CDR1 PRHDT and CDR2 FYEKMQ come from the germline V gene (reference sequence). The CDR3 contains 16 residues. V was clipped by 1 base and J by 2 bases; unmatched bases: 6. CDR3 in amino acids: CASSLVSQREAYEQYF. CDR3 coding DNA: TGTGCCAGCAGCTTAGTTTCCCAGCGGGAGGCCTACGAGCAGTACTTC.

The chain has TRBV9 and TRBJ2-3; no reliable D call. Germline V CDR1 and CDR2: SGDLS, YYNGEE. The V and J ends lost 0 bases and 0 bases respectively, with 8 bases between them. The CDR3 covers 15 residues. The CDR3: CASSVGTQSTDTQYF. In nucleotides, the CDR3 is TGTGCCAGCAGCGTAGGGACCCAAAGCACAGATACGCAGTATTTT.

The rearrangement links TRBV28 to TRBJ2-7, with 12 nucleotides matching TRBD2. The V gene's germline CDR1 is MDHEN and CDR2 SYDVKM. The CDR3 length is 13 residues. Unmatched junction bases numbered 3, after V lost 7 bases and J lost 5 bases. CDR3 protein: CASTLAGGDEQYF. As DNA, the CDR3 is TGTGCCAGCACTCTAGCGGGAGGGGACGAGCAGTACTTC.

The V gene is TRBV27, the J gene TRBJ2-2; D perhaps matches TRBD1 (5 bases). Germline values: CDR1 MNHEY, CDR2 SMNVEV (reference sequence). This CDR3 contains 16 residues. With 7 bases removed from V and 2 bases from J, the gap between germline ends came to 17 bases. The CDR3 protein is CASKGDQVLNTGELFF. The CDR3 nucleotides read TGTGCCAGCAAAGGGGATCAGGTTCTCAACACCGGGGAGCTGTTTTTT.

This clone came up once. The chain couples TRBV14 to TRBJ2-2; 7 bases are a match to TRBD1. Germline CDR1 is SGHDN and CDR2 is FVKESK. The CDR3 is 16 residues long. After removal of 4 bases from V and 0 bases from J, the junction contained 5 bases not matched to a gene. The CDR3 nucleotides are TGTGCCAGCAGCCCCTGGGACAGATCGAACACCGGGGAGCTGTTTTTT. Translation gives CASSPWDRSNTGELFF.

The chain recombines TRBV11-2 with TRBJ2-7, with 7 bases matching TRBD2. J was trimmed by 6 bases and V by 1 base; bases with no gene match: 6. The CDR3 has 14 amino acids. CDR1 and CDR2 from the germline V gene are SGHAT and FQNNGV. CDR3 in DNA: TGTGCCAGCAGCTTAGGGGAGGGCCCGCTCGAGCAGTACTTC. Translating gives CASSLGEGPLEQYF. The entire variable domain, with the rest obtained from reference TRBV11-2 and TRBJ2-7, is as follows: EAGVAQSPRYKIIEKRQSVAFWCNPISGHATLYWYQQILGQGPKLLIQFQNNGVVDDSQLPKDRFSAERLKGVDSTLKIQPAKLEDSAVYLCASSLGEGPLEQYFGPGTRLTVT.

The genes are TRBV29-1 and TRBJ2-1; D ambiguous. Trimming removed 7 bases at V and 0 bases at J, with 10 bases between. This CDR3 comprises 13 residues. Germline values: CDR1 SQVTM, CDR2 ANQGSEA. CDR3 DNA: TGCAGCGCCATAGGGATCTCCTACAATGAGCAGTTCTTC. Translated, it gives CSAIGISYNEQFF.

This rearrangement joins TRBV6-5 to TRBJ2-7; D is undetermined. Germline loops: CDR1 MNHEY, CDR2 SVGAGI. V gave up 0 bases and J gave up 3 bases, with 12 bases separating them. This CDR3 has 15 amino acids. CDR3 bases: TGTGCCAGCAGTTACTCTAGTAGGCCAGGCTACGAGCAGTACTTC. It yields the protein CASSYSSRPGYEQYF.

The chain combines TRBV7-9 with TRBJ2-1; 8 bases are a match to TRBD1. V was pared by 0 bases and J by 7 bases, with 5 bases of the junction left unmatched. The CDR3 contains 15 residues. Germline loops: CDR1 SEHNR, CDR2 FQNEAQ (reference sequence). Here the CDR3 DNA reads TGTGCCAGCAGCTTAGCGCAGGGGGCACGGAATGAGCAGTTCTTC. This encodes CASSLAQGARNEQFF. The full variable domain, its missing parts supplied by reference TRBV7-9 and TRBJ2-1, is DTGVSQNPRHKITKRGQNVTFRCDPISEHNRLYWYRQTLGQGPEFLTYFQNEAQLEKSRLLSDRFSAERPKGSFSTLEIQRTEQGDSAMYLCASSLAQGARNEQFFGPGTRLTVL.

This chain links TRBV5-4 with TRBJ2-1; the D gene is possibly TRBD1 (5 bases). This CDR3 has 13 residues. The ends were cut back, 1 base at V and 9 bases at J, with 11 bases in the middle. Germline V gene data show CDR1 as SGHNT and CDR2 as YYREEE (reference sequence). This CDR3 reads CASSLWQGGEQFF. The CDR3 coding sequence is TGTGCCAGCAGCTTGTGGCAGGGCGGTGAGCAGTTCTTC.

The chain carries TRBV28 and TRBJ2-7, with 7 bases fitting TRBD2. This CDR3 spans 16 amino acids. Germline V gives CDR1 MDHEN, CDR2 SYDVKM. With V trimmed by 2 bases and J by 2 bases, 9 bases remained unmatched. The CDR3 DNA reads TGTGCCAGCAGTTTACTGCCCGGGACTACCACCTACGAGCAGTACTTC. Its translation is CASSLLPGTTTYEQYF.

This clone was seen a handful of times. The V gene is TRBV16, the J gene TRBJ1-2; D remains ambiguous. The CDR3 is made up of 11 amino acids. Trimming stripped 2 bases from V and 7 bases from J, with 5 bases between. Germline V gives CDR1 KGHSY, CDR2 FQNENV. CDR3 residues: CASSQGVGYTF. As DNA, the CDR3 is TGTGCCAGCAGCCAAGGGGTTGGCTACACCTTC.

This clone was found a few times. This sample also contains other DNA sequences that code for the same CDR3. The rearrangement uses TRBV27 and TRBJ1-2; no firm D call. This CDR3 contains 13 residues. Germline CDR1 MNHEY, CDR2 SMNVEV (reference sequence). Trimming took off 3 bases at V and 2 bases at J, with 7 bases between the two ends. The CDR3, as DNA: TGTGCCAGCAGTTTTGCTTCCAACTATGGCTACACCTTC. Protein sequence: CASSFASNYGYTF.

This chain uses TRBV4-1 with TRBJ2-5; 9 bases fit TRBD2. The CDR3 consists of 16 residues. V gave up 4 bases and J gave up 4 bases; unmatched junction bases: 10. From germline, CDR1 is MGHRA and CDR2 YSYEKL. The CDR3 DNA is TGCGCCAGCAGCCCCCGTACGGCGGGAGGGCCAGAGACCCAGTACTTC. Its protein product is CASSPRTAGGPETQYF.

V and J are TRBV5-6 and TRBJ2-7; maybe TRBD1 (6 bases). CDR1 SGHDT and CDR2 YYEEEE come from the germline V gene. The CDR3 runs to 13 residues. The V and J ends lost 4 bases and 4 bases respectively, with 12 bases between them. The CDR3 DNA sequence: TGTGCCAGCAGCCGGACAGACAGTTACGAGCAGTACTTC. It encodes CASSRTDSYEQYF.

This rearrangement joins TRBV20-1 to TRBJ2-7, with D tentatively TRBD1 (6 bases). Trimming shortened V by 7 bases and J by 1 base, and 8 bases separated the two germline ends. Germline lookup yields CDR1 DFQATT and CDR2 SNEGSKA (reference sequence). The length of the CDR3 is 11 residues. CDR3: CSGTESYEQYF. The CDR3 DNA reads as TGCAGTGGGACAGAGTCCTACGAGCAGTACTTC.